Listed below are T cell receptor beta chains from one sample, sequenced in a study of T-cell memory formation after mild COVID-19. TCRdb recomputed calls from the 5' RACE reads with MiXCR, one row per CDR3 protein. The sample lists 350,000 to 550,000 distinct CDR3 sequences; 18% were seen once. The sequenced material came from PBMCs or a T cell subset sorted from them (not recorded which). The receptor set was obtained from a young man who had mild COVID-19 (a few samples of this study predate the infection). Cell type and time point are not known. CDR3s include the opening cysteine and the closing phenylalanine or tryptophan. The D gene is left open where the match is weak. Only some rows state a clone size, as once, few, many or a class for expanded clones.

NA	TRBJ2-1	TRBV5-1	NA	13	TGCGCCAGCAGCCTAACACGGGGCCATGAGCAGTTCTTC	CASSLTRGHEQFF
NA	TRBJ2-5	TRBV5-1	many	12	TGCGCCAGCAAGGCGAGCGAGGAGACCCAGTACTTC	CASKASEETQYF
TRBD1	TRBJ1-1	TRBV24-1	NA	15	TGTGCCACCAGTGCCAGGGGGCGATCGGTTACTGAAGCTTTCTTT	CATSARGRSVTEAFF
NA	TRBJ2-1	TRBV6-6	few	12	TGTGCCAGCAGTTACTCGAATTATGAGCAGTTCTTC	CASSYSNYEQFF
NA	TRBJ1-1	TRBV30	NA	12	TGTGCCTGGAGTGGTCAGAACACTGAAGCTTTCTTT	CAWSGQNTEAFF
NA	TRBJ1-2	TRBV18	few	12	TGTGCCAGCTCACCAGCAGAATATGGCTACACCTTC	CASSPAEYGYTF
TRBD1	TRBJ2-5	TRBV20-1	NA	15	TGCAGTGCCGGGTGGGACAGGCCACCTCAAGAGACCCAGTACTTC	CSAGWDRPPQETQYF
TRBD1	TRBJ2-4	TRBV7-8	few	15	TGTGCCAGCAGCATCATAGGGGGCCCCAAAAACATTCAGTACTTC	CASSIIGGPKNIQYF
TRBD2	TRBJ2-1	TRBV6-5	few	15	TGTGCCAGCAGTTACGGACTAGCGGGGGGGGACGAGCAGTTCTTC	CASSYGLAGGDEQFF
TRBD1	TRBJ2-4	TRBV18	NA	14	TGTGCCAGCTCAGGGACAGGGGCGTTGGGCATTCAGTACTTC	CASSGTGALGIQYF
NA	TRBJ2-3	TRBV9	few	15	TGTGCCAGCAGCGTAGATGGGGCTAGCACAGATACGCAGTATTTT	CASSVDGASTDTQYF
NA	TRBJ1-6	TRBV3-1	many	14	TGTGCCAGCAGCCAAGTTGGATGGAATTCACCCCTCCACTTT	CASSQVGWNSPLHF
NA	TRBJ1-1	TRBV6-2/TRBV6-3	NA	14	TGTGCCAGCACCAGGAGCGGACGGGACACTGAAGCTTTCTTT	CASTRSGRDTEAFF
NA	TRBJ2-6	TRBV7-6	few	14	TGTGCCAGCACCAGGCCCGGAGAGGCCAACGTCCTGACTTTC	CASTRPGEANVLTF
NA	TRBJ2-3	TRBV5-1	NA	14	TGCGCCAGCAGCTTGGGGAAGGGGACAGATACGCAGTATTTT	CASSLGKGTDTQYF
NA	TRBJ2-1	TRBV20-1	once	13	TGCAGTGCTAGAGCTACCGAGGGGCCTGAGCAGTTCTTC	CSARATEGPEQFF
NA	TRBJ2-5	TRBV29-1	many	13	TGCAGCGTTGTGGAGGGTAGGGTCGAGACCCAGTACTTC	CSVVEGRVETQYF
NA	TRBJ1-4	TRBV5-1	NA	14	TGCGCCAGCAGCTTGGGGAGGGGGGCCGAAAAACTGTTTTTT	CASSLGRGAEKLFF
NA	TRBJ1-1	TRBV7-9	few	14	TGTGCCAGCAGCCTAAGTGGGGGGAGGACTGAAGCTTTCTTT	CASSLSGGRTEAFF
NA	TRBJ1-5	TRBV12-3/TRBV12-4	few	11	TGTGCCAGCAGTCCGGGGGGGTCCCAGCATTTT	CASSPGGSQHF
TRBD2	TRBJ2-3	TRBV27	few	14	TGTGCCAGCAGTAAACGGACTAGCGGGGGTACGCAGTATTTT	CASSKRTSGGTQYF
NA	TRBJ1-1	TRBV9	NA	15	TGTGCCAGCAGCGCGCTTAAGGGAGGTGGCACTGAAGCTTTCTTT	CASSALKGGGTEAFF
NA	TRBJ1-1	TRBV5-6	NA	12	TGTGCCAGCAGCTTGTCGCTCACTGAAGCTTTCTTT	CASSLSLTEAFF
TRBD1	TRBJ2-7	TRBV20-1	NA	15	TGCAGTGCTAGAAGGACAGGCGATCCTCTCTACGAGCAGTACTTC	CSARRTGDPLYEQYF
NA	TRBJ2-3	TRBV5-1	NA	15	TGCGCCAGCAGCTTACTCCAGCTGACCTCAAATACGCAGTATTTT	CASSLLQLTSNTQYF
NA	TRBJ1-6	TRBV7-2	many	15	TGTGCCAGCAGCTTACAACAGGGACGGAATTCACCCCTCCACTTT	CASSLQQGRNSPLHF
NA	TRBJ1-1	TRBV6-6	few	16	TGTGCCAGCAGTTACTCGTATCGGGCGGGGGACACTGAAGCTTTCTTT	CASSYSYRAGDTEAFF
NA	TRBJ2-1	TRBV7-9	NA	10	TGTGCCAGCAGCTTAGTACAGGAGTTCTTC	CASSLVQEFF
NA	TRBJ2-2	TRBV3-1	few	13	TGTGCCAGCAGCCACCCCTGGGCCGGGGAGCTGTTTTTT	CASSHPWAGELFF
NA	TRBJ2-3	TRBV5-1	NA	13	TGCGCCAGCCGGAGGGGGGGCATAGATACGCAGTATTTT	CASRRGGIDTQYF
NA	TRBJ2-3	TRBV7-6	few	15	TGTGCCAGCAGCCCGCCACGGGGAACGACAGATACGCAGTATTTT	CASSPPRGTTDTQYF
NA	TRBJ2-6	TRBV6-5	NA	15	TGTGCCAGCAGTTACGGGTCCAGCCCTGCCCTCGTCCTGACTTTC	CASSYGSSPALVLTF
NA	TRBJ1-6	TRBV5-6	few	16	TGTGCCAGCAGCTTGGTCTCGGCGGAACATAATTCACCCCTCCACTTT	CASSLVSAEHNSPLHF
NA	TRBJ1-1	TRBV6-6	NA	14	TGTGCCAGCAGTTACCCGACTATGAACACTGAAGCTTTCTTT	CASSYPTMNTEAFF
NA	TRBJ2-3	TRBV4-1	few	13	TGCGCCAGCAGCCAATACTACACAGATACGCAGTATTTT	CASSQYYTDTQYF
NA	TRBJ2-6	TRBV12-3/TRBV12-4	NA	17	TGTGCCAGCAGTTTCGAGGGGATTTCCTCTGGGGCCAACGTCCTGACTTTC	CASSFEGISSGANVLTF
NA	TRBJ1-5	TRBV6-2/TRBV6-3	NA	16	TGTGCCAGCAAGGCGCGGGGTTTCCGGACCAATCAGCCCCAGCATTTT	CASKARGFRTNQPQHF
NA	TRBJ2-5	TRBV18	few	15	TGTGCCAGCTCACCACCGTCAGGATACCAAGAGACCCAGTACTTC	CASSPPSGYQETQYF
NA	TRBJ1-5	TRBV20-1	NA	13	TGCAGTGCTAGCCAGTCCACTAATCAGCCCCAGCATTTT	CSASQSTNQPQHF
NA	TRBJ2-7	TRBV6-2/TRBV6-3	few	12	TGTGCCAGCAGGCGGACGGCCTACGAGCAGTACTTC	CASRRTAYEQYF
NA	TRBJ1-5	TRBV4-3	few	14	TGCGCCAGCAGCCAAGATCGGGGAAGGCAGCCCCAGCATTTT	CASSQDRGRQPQHF
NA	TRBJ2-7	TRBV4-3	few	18	TGCGCCAGCAGCCAGCGCAACCAAGGACGGCATTTAGTACCCGAGCAGTACTTC	CASSQRNQGRHLVPEQYF
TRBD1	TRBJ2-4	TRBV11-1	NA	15	TGTGCCAGCAGCTCCGTTGGGACAGAAAAAAACATTCAGTACTTC	CASSSVGTEKNIQYF
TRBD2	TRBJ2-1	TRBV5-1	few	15	TGCGCCAGCTCCCAGGCGGGGGGTACATACAATGAGCAGTTCTTC	CASSQAGGTYNEQFF
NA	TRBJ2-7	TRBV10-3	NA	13	TGTGCCATCGGGGGACGCAGCTCCTACGAGCAGTACTTC	CAIGGRSSYEQYF
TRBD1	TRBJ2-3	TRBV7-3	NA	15	TGTGCCAGCAGCTCTCTCACAGGGGGCACAGATACGCAGTATTTT	CASSSLTGGTDTQYF
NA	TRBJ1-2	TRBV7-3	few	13	TGTGCCAGCAGCGCGACGGCTAACTATGGCTACACCTTC	CASSATANYGYTF
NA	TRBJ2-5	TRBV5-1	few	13	TGCGCCAGCAGCTGGAGGGGAGCGGAGACCCAGTACTTC	CASSWRGAETQYF
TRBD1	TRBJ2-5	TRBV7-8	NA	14	TGTGCCAGCAGCTTAGGAAACAGGGGAGAGACCCAGTACTTC	CASSLGNRGETQYF